These 7 T cell receptor beta chains were sequenced from one sample in a study of PD-1 blockade in mismatch repair-deficient tumors. Measured with immunoSEQ multiplex PCR; TCRdb has only the in-frame clones, and not every one. The data show around 68,000 clones, approximately 78% seen once. The input for sequencing was peripheral blood, taken 2 weeks after starting pembrolizumab. Receptor source: an adult with mismatch repair-deficient cancer.

The chain has TRBV28 and TRBJ2-7; D remains ambiguous. The V and J ends lost 2 bases and 5 bases respectively, with 13 bases between them. The CDR3 runs to 14 residues. The germline V gene encodes CDR1 MDHEN and CDR2 SYDVKM. The CDR3 region is CASSLGVTYDEQYF. Written as DNA, the CDR3 is TGTGCCAGCAGTTTAGGCGTCACCTACGACGAGCAGTACTTC.

The chain couples TRBV11-1 to TRBJ2-1, with D tentatively TRBD1 or TRBD2 (5 bases each). Germline CDR1 is SGHAT and CDR2 is FQDESV (reference sequence). This CDR3 contains 11 residues. Trimming removed 6 bases from V and 9 bases from J, with 9 bases in between. CDR3 sequence reads: CASRSGTEQFF. The CDR3 DNA reads as TGTGCCAGCAGGTCGGGGACTGAGCAGTTCTTC.

The V gene is TRBV6-1, the J gene TRBJ1-5, with no clear D. The CDR3 consists of 14 residues. V was cut by 0 bases and J by 7 bases, with 10 bases left in between. In germline, CDR1 is MNHNS, CDR2 SASEGT. CDR3 nucleotide sequence: TGTGCCAGCAGTGAAGCGAGTCAAATCCAGCCCCAGCATTTT. It translates to CASSEASQIQPQHF.

This clone has only a few counts. CDR3 sequence (DNA): TGTGCCAGCAGCTTAATGGGTGCGGCGCAGTATTTT. Translation: CASSLMGAAQYF. The V call is TRBV7-3, the J call TRBJ2-3; D uncertain. V was trimmed by 1 base and J by 10 bases, leaving 9 bases between them. Looked up from germline, CDR1 is SGHTA and CDR2 is FQGTGA. The CDR3 sequence is 12 residues long. Filled out from reference TRBV7-3 and TRBJ2-3, the complete variable domain reads GAGVSQTPSNKVTEKGKYVELRCDPISGHTALYWYRQSLGQGPEFLIYFQGTGAADDSGLPNDRFFAVRPEGSVSTLKIQRTERGDSAVYLCASSLMGAAQYFGPGTRLTVL.

This clone was seen only once. This chain links TRBV15 with TRBJ2-6, with no clear D. Germline CDR1 and CDR2: LNHNV and YYDKDF (reference sequence). CDR3 length: 15 amino acids. V was clipped by 3 bases and J by 3 bases, with 9 bases between them. The CDR3 DNA reads as TGTGCCACCAGCAGTGGACCCAGTGGGGCCAACGTCCTGACTTTC. The encoded protein is CATSSGPSGANVLTF. Supplemented by reference TRBV15 and TRBJ2-6, the full variable domain reads DAMVIQNPRYQVTQFGKPVTLSCSQTLNHNVMYWYQQKSSQAPKLLFHYYDKDFNNEADTPDNFQSRRPNTSFCFLDIRSPGLGDTAMYLCATSSGPSGANVLTFGAGSRLTVL.

This chain connects TRBV30 to TRBJ1-5; weak D call: TRBD1 (5 bases). There are 12 residues in the CDR3. The germline V and J ends were trimmed by 1 base and 7 bases, with 8 bases remaining between them. Germline V CDR1 and CDR2: GTSNPN, SVGIG (reference sequence). CDR3 loop: CAWSERGQPQHF. Written as DNA, the CDR3 is TGTGCCTGGAGTGAGAGGGGCCAGCCCCAGCATTTT.

As DNA, the CDR3 is TGTGCCAGCAGCTGGGGACAGGGGCAGTTTGTTGACACCATATATTTT. As protein: CASSWGQGQFVDTIYF. The rearrangement links TRBV7-9 to TRBJ1-3; TRBD1 matches 10 bases. In germline, CDR1 is SEHNR, CDR2 FQNEAQ (reference sequence). V dropped 4 bases and J dropped 8; count of bases not matched to a gene: 11. This CDR3 is 16 amino acids long.